Below are 32 T cell receptor beta chains sequenced from a single sample in a study of low-dose radiotherapy and immunotherapy resistance in tumors. TRAV- and TRBV-specific primers were used for first-strand cDNA, which covered alpha and beta chains. A roughly 20-cycle PCR with a constant-region primer and V-primer adapter amplified TCRs. TCRdb independently ran MiXCR on the reads; one entry per CDR3 protein. The sample holds about 12,000 distinct CDR3 sequences, around 74% seen once. These receptors all stem from a human donor with advanced metastatic prostate, ovarian, gallbladder or colorectal cancer (not recorded which). This table probably holds off-target reads from a library built for another chain.

This clonotype was seen a handful of times. The chain is built from TRBV6-1 and TRBJ1-2; 9 nucleotides match TRBD1. V trimming: 6 bases; J trimming: 7 bases; junction bases outside the gene matches: 9. Per the germline V gene, CDR1 is MNHNS and CDR2 is SASEGT. The CDR3 totals 14 residues. The CDR3 nucleotides are TGTGCCAGCAGCCCACAGGGGGCGTCGACTGGCTACACCTTC. It yields the protein CASSPQGASTGYTF.

The rearrangement uses TRBV7-3 and TRBJ2-2; TRBD1 matches 8 bases. J gave up 2 bases and V 2 bases, and 10 bases lay outside the gene matches. Looked up from germline, CDR1 is SGHTA and CDR2 is FQGTGA. The length of the CDR3 is 18 residues. DNA for the CDR3: TGTGCCAGCAGCTTATATGGGCTGGACAGGGTAAACACCGGGGAGCTGTTTTTT. Its protein is CASSLYGLDRVNTGELFF.

The V call is TRBV7-9, the J call TRBJ2-7; 11 nucleotides align to TRBD2. The CDR3 totals 14 residues. The V gene's germline CDR1 is SEHNR and CDR2 FQNEAQ (reference sequence). V dropped 4 bases and J dropped 3; count of bases not matched to a gene: 2. The CDR3 loop reads CASSYLAGGYEQYF. CDR3 nucleotide sequence: TGTGCCAGCAGCTACCTAGCGGGAGGCTACGAGCAGTACTTC.

J is TRBJ1-5 and V is TRBV6-1; D not resolved. Germline V gene lookup returns CDR1 MNHNS and CDR2 SASEGT. Trimming removed 1 base from V and 3 bases from J, with 10 bases in between. The CDR3 extends over 15 amino acids. The CDR3: CASSEDAGSNQPQHF. CDR3 DNA sequence: TGTGCCAGCAGTGAAGATGCTGGGTCCAATCAGCCCCAGCATTTT.

This chain joins TRBV28 and TRBJ1-3, with 8 bases matching TRBD1. The CDR3 is 16 amino acids. The trim removed 1 base at V and 2 bases at J, leaving 4 bases unmatched. Germline lookup yields CDR1 MDHEN and CDR2 SYDVKM. The CDR3 region is CASSLSGTGPGNTIYF. CDR3 DNA sequence: TGTGCCAGCAGTTTATCGGGGACAGGTCCTGGAAACACCATATATTTT. Supplemented by reference TRBV28 and TRBJ1-3, the full variable domain reads DVKVTQSSRYLVKRTGEKVFLECVQDMDHENMFWYRQDPGLGLRLIYFSYDVKMKEKGDIPEGYSVSREKKERFSLILESASTNQTSMYLCASSLSGTGPGNTIYFGEGSWLTVV.

The rearrangement links TRBV10-3 to TRBJ2-4; D might be TRBD2 (6 bases). The germline CDR1 and CDR2 sequences are ENHRY and SYGVKD. V dropped 6 bases and J dropped 4 bases, with 16 bases sitting between them. The CDR3 is 15 amino acids. DNA of the CDR3: TGTGCCATCAGACCCGAAATAGCGGCTAAAAACATTCAGTACTTC. Translating it yields CAIRPEIAAKNIQYF.

V and J are TRBV6-8 and TRBJ2-1; 10 nucleotides line up with TRBD2. J lost 7 bases, V lost 5 bases, and 11 bases had no gene match. The germline V gene encodes CDR1 MNHGY and CDR2 SAAAGT. This CDR3 contains 16 residues. The CDR3 DNA is TGTGCCAGCAGTGAAACTAGCGGGACGTCGCGGAATGAGCAGTTCTTC. Its protein product is CASSETSGTSRNEQFF.

The V call is TRBV12-3 or TRBV12-4, the J call TRBJ2-5; 9 bases map to TRBD2. With V trimmed by 1 base and J by 5 bases, 2 bases remained unmatched. The CDR3 is 14 amino acids. CDR3 protein: CASSLGTSAETQYF. The DNA for the CDR3 is TGTGCCAGCAGTTTAGGGACTAGCGCCGAGACCCAGTACTTC.

CDR3 amino acids: CASSLEFGQGINYEQYF. CDR3 nucleotides: TGTGCCAGCAGCTTAGAGTTTGGACAGGGTATAAACTACGAGCAGTACTTC. The chain joins TRBV7-8 to TRBJ2-7; 8 nucleotides agree with TRBD1. The CDR3 totals 17 residues. Per germline, CDR1 SGHVS and CDR2 FQNEAQ. The J segment lost 3 bases and the V segment lost 1 base, leaving 11 bases of the junction unmatched. Filled out from reference TRBV7-8 and TRBJ2-7, the complete variable domain reads GAGVSQSPRYKVAKRGQDVALRCDPISGHVSLFWYQQALGQGPEFLTYFQNEAQLDKSGLPSDRFFAERPEGSVSTLKIQRTQQEDSAVYLCASSLEFGQGINYEQYFGPGTRLTVT.

The CDR3, as DNA: TGTGCCAGCAGTTTGCCCAACATGGGGGGCTACACCTTC. Translated: CASSLPNMGGYTF. This chain uses TRBV28 with TRBJ1-2; unclear D gene. The CDR3 is 13 residues long. CDR1 is MDHEN, CDR2 SYDVKM, per germline. The V gene lost 3 bases and the J gene lost 8 bases, with 13 bases spanning the gap.

The rearrangement joins TRBV6-2 or TRBV6-3 to TRBJ2-3; possibly TRBD1 or TRBD2 for D (6 bases each). V shed 6 bases and J shed 5 bases, with 12 bases lying between them. The CDR3 runs 13 residues. Germline CDR1 and CDR2: MNHEY and SVGEGT. The CDR3 DNA is TGTGCCAGCAGAAGACTAGGGGGAGATACGCAGTATTTT. Its protein product is CASRRLGGDTQYF.

The rearrangement links TRBV6-6 to TRBJ2-7, with D possibly called TRBD1 or TRBD2 (5 bases each). V lost 5 bases and J 0 bases, leaving 17 bases between the germline ends. There are 16 residues in the CDR3. Germline V CDR1 and CDR2: MNHNY, SVGAGI (reference sequence). The CDR3 protein is CASSTISEGRSYEQYF. CDR3 in DNA: TGTGCCAGCAGTACCATCTCCGAGGGACGCTCCTACGAGCAGTACTTC.

The genes are TRBV21-1 and TRBJ2-5; the listed D gene, TRBD2, was not tested against the DNA. TRBV21-1 is an annotated pseudogene. The CDR3 extends over 17 amino acids. CDR3 sequence (DNA): TGTGCCAGCAGCAAAAGACGAGTGGAGGTCTACGGTGAGACCCAGTACTTC. This gives the protein CASSKRRVEVYGETQYF.

V is TRBV5-1 and J is TRBJ1-6; D gene uncertain. Between the trimmed V and J ends, which lost 0 bases and 5 bases, there was a span of 6 bases. Germline V lookup: CDR1 SGHRS, CDR2 YFSETQ. The CDR3 has 14 residues. The CDR3 protein is CASSLGPNNSPLHF. The CDR3 region has the DNA TGCGCCAGCAGCTTGGGACCGAATAATTCACCCCTCCACTTT. Full variable domain (rest looked up from reference TRBV5-1 and TRBJ1-6): KAGVTQTPRYLIKTRGQQVTLSCSPISGHRSVSWYQQTPGQGLQFLFEYFSETQRNKGNFPGRFSGRQFSNSRSEMNVSTLELGDSALYLCASSLGPNNSPLHFGNGTRLTVT.

This chain connects TRBV20-1 to TRBJ1-1; no firm D call. Trimming pared 0 bases from V and 3 bases from J, leaving 11 bases between. Germline V gene sequence: CDR1 DFQATT, CDR2 SNEGSKA (reference sequence). The CDR3 totals 14 residues. As DNA, the CDR3 is TGCAGTGCTAGAGATTCTGGACCATACACTGAAGCTTTCTTT. It yields the protein CSARDSGPYTEAFF.

The chain is built from TRBV10-3 and TRBJ2-1, with D hard to call. CDR3 length: 12 residues. Trimming removed 7 bases from V and 7 bases from J, with 11 bases in between. Germline loops: CDR1 ENHRY, CDR2 SYGVKD. This CDR3 is CAITPDGNEQFF. The CDR3 bases are TGTGCCATCACTCCGGACGGGAATGAGCAGTTCTTC.

As concerns this clonotype: One end of the junction varies from germline; a read error may be responsible. This chain links TRBV28 with TRBJ2-7, with a tentative D call TRBD1 (6 bases). CDR1 and CDR2 (germline): MDHEN, SYDVKM. The CDR3 is made up of 13 amino acids. CDR3 protein: CASSTLTTGGVDF. CDR3 in DNA: TGTGCCAGCAGCACACTCACGACAGGTGGGGTTGACTTC.

The DNA for the CDR3 is TGTGCCAGCTCGGCCGACTTGAACACTGAAGCTTTCTTT. Its translation is CASSADLNTEAFF. V and J are TRBV18 and TRBJ1-1; D is undetermined. Germline V gene sequence: CDR1 KGHSH, CDR2 LQKENI. V gave up 6 bases and J gave up 0 bases, with 8 bases separating them. This CDR3 region has 13 residues.

The chain joins TRBV4-1 to TRBJ2-4; a weak D match, TRBD1 (6 bases). V dropped 0 bases and J dropped 4 bases, with 10 bases sitting between them. Germline assignment: CDR1 MGHRA and CDR2 YSYEKL. This CDR3 has 15 residues. CDR3 in DNA: TGCGCCAGCAGCCAAGAACAGGGCGGTAAAAACATTCAGTACTTC. Its protein product is CASSQEQGGKNIQYF.

The chain employs TRBV10-3 and TRBJ2-1; TRBD2 is a possible D gene (5 bases). The CDR3 runs to 12 residues. Germline V lookup: CDR1 ENHRY, CDR2 SYGVKD. The V and J ends lost 4 bases and 7 bases respectively, with 8 bases between them. CDR3 region: CAISVSGNEQFF. CDR3 in DNA: TGTGCCATCAGTGTTTCGGGAAATGAGCAGTTCTTC.

V is TRBV14 and J is TRBJ2-7, with D hard to call. The V end lost 0 bases, the J end lost 0 bases, and 3 bases lay between the germline ends. The CDR3 is 13 amino acids. From germline, CDR1 is SGHDN and CDR2 FVKESK. The CDR3 sequence is CASSQDTSYEQYF. CDR3 DNA: TGTGCCAGCAGCCAAGACACCTCCTACGAGCAGTACTTC.

V is TRBV29-1 and J is TRBJ2-3, with 9 bases lining up with TRBD2. With V trimmed by 4 bases and J by 0 bases, 2 bases remained unmatched. The germline V gene has CDR1 SQVTM and CDR2 ANQGSEA. The CDR3 consists of 14 residues. CDR3 nucleotides: TGCAGCGTTGTCACTAGCGGGAGCACAGATACGCAGTATTTT. Translated: CSVVTSGSTDTQYF.

The chain joins TRBV6-2 or TRBV6-3 to TRBJ2-2, with D possibly being TRBD1 (6 bases). V gave up 3 bases and J gave up 7 bases, with 15 bases separating them. This CDR3 has 15 amino acids. Germline loops: CDR1 MNHEY, CDR2 SVGEGT. The CDR3: CASSYMQGRNGELFF. As DNA, the CDR3 is TGTGCCAGCAGTTATATGCAGGGGCGGAACGGGGAGCTGTTTTTT.

This clonotype showed up just once. CDR3 protein: CASNGRDISPYEQYF. The CDR3 DNA reads as TGTGCCAGCAACGGGCGGGACATCAGTCCCTACGAGCAGTACTTC. V gene TRBV28 combines with J gene TRBJ2-7; D may correspond to TRBD1 or TRBD2 (6 bases each). The V and J ends lost 7 bases and 2 bases respectively, with 18 bases between them. The CDR3 contains 15 residues. CDR1 and CDR2 (germline): MDHEN, SYDVKM.

CDR3 nucleotide sequence: TGCAGCGTTGATCGACAAGATGCTGAGCACACCTTC. Translated, it gives CSVDRQDAEHTF. The J gene is TRBJ1-2, the V gene TRBV29-1; D gene uncertain. V was shortened by 3 bases and J by 12 bases, with 17 bases between the two germline ends. The CDR3 loop spans 12 amino acids. Germline V gives CDR1 SQVTM, CDR2 ANQGSEA.

This clonotype was detected once. The chain uses TRBV10-3 and TRBJ1-5; maybe TRBD1 (6 bases). This CDR3 has 16 amino acids. CDR1 and CDR2 from the germline V gene are ENHRY and SYGVKD. Trimming cost V 0 bases and J 4 bases, with 13 bases left between them. The CDR3 DNA reads as TGTGCCATCAGTGAGTCGGGGGGGGCAAGTAATCAGCCCCAGCATTTT. Translation: CAISESGGASNQPQHF.

The gene calls are TRBV6-6 and TRBJ1-1, with 9 bases fitting TRBD1. The CDR3 consists of 13 residues. J was trimmed by 6 bases and V by 6 bases; bases with no gene match: 5. Germline V CDR1 and CDR2: MNHNY, SVGAGI (reference sequence). CDR3 residues: CASRPGTGPEAFF. The CDR3 DNA sequence: TGTGCCAGCAGACCCGGGACAGGGCCTGAAGCTTTCTTT.

The V gene is TRBV10-3, the J gene TRBJ1-5; a possible D gene is TRBD1 (6 bases). Germline V lookup: CDR1 ENHRY, CDR2 SYGVKD. The CDR3 covers 17 residues. The V end lost 0 bases, the J end lost 2 bases, and 14 bases lay between the germline ends. Here the CDR3 reads CAISESQGGGRNQPQHF. The CDR3 region has the DNA TGTGCCATCAGTGAGTCGCAGGGCGGGGGGCGCAATCAGCCCCAGCATTTT.

The J gene is TRBJ2-7, the V gene TRBV27, with D tentatively TRBD1 or TRBD2 (6 bases each). Per the germline V gene, CDR1 is MNHEY and CDR2 is SMNVEV (reference sequence). V was pared by 5 bases and J by 3 bases, with 17 bases between. The CDR3 runs to 15 residues. The CDR3 spells CASSARGHFDYEQYF. The CDR3 DNA reads as TGTGCCAGCAGTGCCCGGGGGCATTTCGACTACGAGCAGTACTTC.

The CDR3 spells CASSVDSWSKETQYF. CDR3 in DNA: TGTGCCAGCAGCGTAGACTCTTGGAGTAAAGAGACCCAGTACTTC. This chain uses TRBV9 with TRBJ2-5; the D is unclear. Germline CDR1 SGDLS, CDR2 YYNGEE. The CDR3 spans 15 residues. Trimming took 0 bases from V and 3 from J, leaving 12 bases between them.

The V and J genes are TRBV3-1 and TRBJ2-1; 7 nucleotides line up with TRBD2. The germline V gene has CDR1 LGHDT and CDR2 YNNKEL (reference sequence). CDR3 length: 13 residues. Trimming cost V 4 bases and J 4 bases; bases outside gene matches: 1. The CDR3 spells CASSPGLYNEQFF. The CDR3 region has the DNA TGTGCCAGCAGCCCGGGACTATACAATGAGCAGTTCTTC.

The genes are TRBV18 and TRBJ2-7; possibly TRBD1 for D (6 bases). The CDR3 has 14 amino acids. Trimming pared 3 bases from V and 2 bases from J, leaving 11 bases between. CDR1 KGHSH and CDR2 LQKENI come from the germline V gene. This CDR3 reads CASSPQGGPYEQYF. CDR3 sequence (DNA): TGTGCCAGCTCACCCCAAGGGGGACCCTACGAGCAGTACTTC.